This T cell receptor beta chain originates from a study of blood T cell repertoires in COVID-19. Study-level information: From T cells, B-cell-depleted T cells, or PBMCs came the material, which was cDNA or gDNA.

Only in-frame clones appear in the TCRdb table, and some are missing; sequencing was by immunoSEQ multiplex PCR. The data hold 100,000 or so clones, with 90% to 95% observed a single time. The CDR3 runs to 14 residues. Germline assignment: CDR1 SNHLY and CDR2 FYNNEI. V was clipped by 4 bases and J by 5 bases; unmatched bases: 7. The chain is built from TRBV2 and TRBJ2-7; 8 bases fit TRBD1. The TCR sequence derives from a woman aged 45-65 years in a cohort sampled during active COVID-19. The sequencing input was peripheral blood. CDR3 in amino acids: CASSARGRFDEQYF. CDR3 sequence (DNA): TGTGCCAGCAGTGCCAGGGGGCGCTTCGACGAGCAGTACTTC.